This note documents a single T cell receptor beta chain sequence. RNA transcripts yielded amplified TCR beta CDR3 regions. Initially, a first-round RT-PCR of the TCR CDR3 employed the HTBI primer set. Each CDR3 protein gets one entry after TCRdb re-called the multiplex PCR reads with MiXCR. Among more than 35,000 distinct CDR3 sequences listed, about half were seen once. The data derive from a study of T cells in Graves' hyperthyroidism and ophthalmopathy. V lost 6 bases and J lost 4, with 15 bases in between. This CDR3 region has 14 residues. Germline CDR1 MDHEN, CDR2 SYDVKM. The chain carries TRBV28 and TRBJ2-5; D is ambiguous. The sample was peripheral blood or thyroid tissue (not recorded which). The source is a woman aged 50 to 60 with Graves' hyperthyroidism. CDR3 sequence: CASSPNQIGETQYF. CDR3 sequence (DNA): TGTGCCAGCAGCCCCAACCAAATTGGAGAGACCCAGTACTTC.